The rows below give T cell receptor beta chains drawn from one sample of a study of a mutant IDH1 vaccine in newly diagnosed glioma. The repertoire was sequenced with immunoSEQ multiplex PCR; TCRdb's copy has only in-frame clones and lacks some. The sample includes tens of thousands of clones, roughly nine tenths of them seen just once. Their specific antigens are unknown. Sequenced material: PBMCs, taken from a glioma patient whose treatment included an IDH1 peptide vaccine. The origin of the receptors is a woman aged 50 to 60 with glioma. The CDR3 runs from the conserved cysteine through the conserved F or W. Fields, in order: clone size, D gene, V gene, J gene, CDR3 DNA, CDR3 protein. The D gene is left open where the match is weak. Some rows have no size entry. The others give once, few or many, or a class for an expanded clone.

>NA|NA|TRBV28|TRBJ2-7
TGTGCCAGCAGTCTAATTAGCACAGGGAAAAACGAGCAGTACTTC
CASSLISTGKNEQYF
>NA|NA|TRBV10-3|TRBJ2-1
TGTGCCATCAGTACCACGGCGGGAACGAGAAATGAGCAGTTCTTC
CAISTTAGTRNEQFF
>NA|NA|TRBV7-9|TRBJ2-3
TGTGCCAGCGGCCGGGGGTCATACACAGATACGCAGTATTTT
CASGRGSYTDTQYF
>NA|NA|TRBV25-1|TRBJ2-3
TGTGCCAGCAGTGAATTCCGTGTGGGTTCAGATACGCAGTATTTT
CASSEFRVGSDTQYF
>NA|NA|TRBV6-5|TRBJ1-6
TGTGCCAGCAGTTACCGGGGGCCGCATTCACCCCTCCACTTT
CASSYRGPHSPLHF
>NA|TRBD2|TRBV5-1|TRBJ2-5
TGCGCCAGCAGCTCTCTCTCCTCCTTAGCGGGAGGGGGAGAGACCCAGTACTTC
CASSSLSSLAGGGETQYF
>NA|TRBD1|TRBV7-7|TRBJ1-2
TGTGCTAGCAGCTTCAGGACAGGGCATGAAGGCTACACCTTC
CASSFRTGHEGYTF
>NA|TRBD2|TRBV2|TRBJ2-7
TGTGCCAGCAGTGAAGGACTAGCGGGAGCTGAGCAGTACTTC
CASSEGLAGAEQYF
>NA|NA|TRBV19|TRBJ1-2
TGTGCCAGTAGTATGGTGCCTGTCTATGGCTACACCTTC
CASSMVPVYGYTF
>NA|TRBD1|TRBV5-4|TRBJ2-1
TGTGCCAGCAGCTTGGGGCCTCCGGGACAGGGGACCTACAATGAGCAGTTCTTC
CASSLGPPGQGTYNEQFF
>NA|NA|TRBV28|TRBJ2-3
TGTGCCAGCAGTCGGCGGGATAAGGGAGAGACGCAGTATTTT
CASSRRDKGETQYF
>NA|NA|TRBV21-1|TRBJ1-3
TGTGCCAGCAGCAATTATGCTAACTCTGGAAACACCATATATTTT
CASSNYANSGNTIYF
>once|TRBD1|TRBV6-1|TRBJ1-2
TGTGCCAGCAGTCGGACAGGGGGAAACTATGGCTACACCTTC
CASSRTGGNYGYTF
>NA|NA|TRBV15|TRBJ1-3
TGTGCCACCCGGCGGTTGAGCTCTGGAAACACCATATATTTT
CATRRLSSGNTIYF
>NA|NA|TRBV29-1|TRBJ2-7
TGCAGCGTGTCGGACAGCCGCGAGCAGTACTTC
CSVSDSREQYF
>NA|NA|TRBV7-9|TRBJ2-6
TGTGCCAGCAGCTTAAGTTGGCGGGGAAGCGGGGCCAACGTCCTGACTTTC
CASSLSWRGSGANVLTF
>NA|NA|TRBV30|TRBJ1-6
TGTGCCTGGAGTTCCCGCGTGGGGTTACGAGCACCCCTCCACTTT
CAWSSRVGLRAPLHF
>NA|NA|TRBV6-5|TRBJ1-3
TGTGCCAGCACCAACACGGTATCTGGAAACACCATATATTTT
CASTNTVSGNTIYF
>NA|TRBD2|TRBV2|TRBJ2-3
TGTGCCAGCAACCTGGGAGCGGGAGGGGATACGCAGTATTTT
CASNLGAGGDTQYF
>NA|NA|TRBV28|TRBJ1-2
TGTGCCAGCAGTTTTGTCAGGCGGTCTAACTATGGCTACACCTTC
CASSFVRRSNYGYTF
>few|NA|TRBV6-6|TRBJ2-7
TGTGCCAGCAGTTACCCAACTAGGAACGAGCAGTACTTC
CASSYPTRNEQYF
>NA|TRBD2|TRBV4-1|TRBJ2-1
TGCGCCAGCAGCCTCCGACTAGCGGGAGGCCGGGACAATGAGCAGTTCTTC
CASSLRLAGGRDNEQFF
>few|TRBD1|TRBV15|TRBJ1-1
TGTGCCACCGGGACAGGGGAGGCACTCACTGAAGCTTTCTTT
CATGTGEALTEAFF
>NA|TRBD1|TRBV19|TRBJ2-2
TGTGCCAGTAGACGGACAGGGGACACCGGGGAGCTGTTTTTT
CASRRTGDTGELFF
>NA|TRBD2|TRBV4-1|TRBJ2-5
TGCGCCAGCAGCCAAGAGGAAAGGCGGGAGCAGTACTTC
CASSQEERREQYF
>NA|NA|TRBV7-3|TRBJ1-6
TGTGCCAGCAGCTTATATGGGGGTCGGAATTCACCCCTCCACTTT
CASSLYGGRNSPLHF
>once|TRBD2|TRBV7-2|TRBJ2-1
TGTGCCAGCAGCCCCGGACTAGCGGGAGCGGGTGAGCAGTTCTTC
CASSPGLAGAGEQFF